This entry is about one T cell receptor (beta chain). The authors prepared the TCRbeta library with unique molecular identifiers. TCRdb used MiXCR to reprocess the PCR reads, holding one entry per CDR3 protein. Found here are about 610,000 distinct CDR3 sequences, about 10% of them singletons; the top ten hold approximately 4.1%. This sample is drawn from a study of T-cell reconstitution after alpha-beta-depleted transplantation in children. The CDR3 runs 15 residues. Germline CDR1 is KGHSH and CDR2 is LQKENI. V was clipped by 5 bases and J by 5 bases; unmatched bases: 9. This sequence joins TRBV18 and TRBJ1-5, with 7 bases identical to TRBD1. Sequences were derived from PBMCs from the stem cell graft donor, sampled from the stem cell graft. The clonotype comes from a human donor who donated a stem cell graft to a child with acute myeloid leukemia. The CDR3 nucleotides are TGTGCCAGCTCAGCCATGGGACAGTCATATCAGCCCCAGCATTTT. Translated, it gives CASSAMGQSYQPQHF.